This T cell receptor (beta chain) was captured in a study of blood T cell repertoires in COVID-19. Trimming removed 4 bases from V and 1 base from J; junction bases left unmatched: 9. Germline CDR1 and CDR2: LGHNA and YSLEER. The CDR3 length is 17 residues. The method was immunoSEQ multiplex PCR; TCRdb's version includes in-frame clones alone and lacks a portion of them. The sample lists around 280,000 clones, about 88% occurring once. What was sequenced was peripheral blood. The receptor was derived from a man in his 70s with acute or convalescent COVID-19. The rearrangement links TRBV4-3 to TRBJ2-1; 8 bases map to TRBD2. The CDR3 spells CASSPSPLAESYNEQFF. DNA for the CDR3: TGCGCCAGCAGCCCCTCCCCACTAGCGGAATCCTACAATGAGCAGTTCTTC.